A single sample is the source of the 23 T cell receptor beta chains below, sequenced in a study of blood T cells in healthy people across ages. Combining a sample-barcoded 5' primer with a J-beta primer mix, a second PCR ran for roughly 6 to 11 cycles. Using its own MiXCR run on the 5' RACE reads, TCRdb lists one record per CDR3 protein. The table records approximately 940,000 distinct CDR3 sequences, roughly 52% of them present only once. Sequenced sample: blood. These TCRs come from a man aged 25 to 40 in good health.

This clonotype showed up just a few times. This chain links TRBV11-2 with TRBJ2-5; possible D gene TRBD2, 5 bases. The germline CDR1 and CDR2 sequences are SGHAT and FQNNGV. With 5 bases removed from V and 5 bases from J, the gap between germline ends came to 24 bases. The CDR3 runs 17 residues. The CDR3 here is CASSHRRRTGMRETQYF. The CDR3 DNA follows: TGTGCCAGCAGCCACCGCCGTCGGACGGGGATGAGGGAGACCCAGTACTTC.

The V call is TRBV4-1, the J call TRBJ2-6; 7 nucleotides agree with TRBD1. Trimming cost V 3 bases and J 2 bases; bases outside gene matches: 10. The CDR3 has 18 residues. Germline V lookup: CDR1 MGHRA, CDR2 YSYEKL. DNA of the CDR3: TGCGCCAGCAGCCACCCGACAGGGTACTCTGCTGGGGCCAACGTCCTGACTTTC. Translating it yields CASSHPTGYSAGANVLTF.

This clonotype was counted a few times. CDR3 protein: CASSEVSPTGAQYF. DNA for the CDR3: TGTGCCAGCAGTGAGGTCTCCCCTACAGGAGCCCAGTACTTC. This chain connects TRBV28 to TRBJ2-5; D possibly corresponds to TRBD1 (5 bases). Germline V gene lookup returns CDR1 MDHEN and CDR2 SYDVKM. V was clipped by 5 bases and J by 9 bases, with 19 bases between them. The CDR3 runs 14 residues.

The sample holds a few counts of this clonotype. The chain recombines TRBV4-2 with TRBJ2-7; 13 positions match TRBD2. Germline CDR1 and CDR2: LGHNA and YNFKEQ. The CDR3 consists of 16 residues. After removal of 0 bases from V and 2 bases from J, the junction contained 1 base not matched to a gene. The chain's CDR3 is CASSQETSGGAYEQYF. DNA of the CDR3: TGTGCCAGCAGCCAAGAAACTAGCGGGGGGGCCTACGAGCAGTACTTC.

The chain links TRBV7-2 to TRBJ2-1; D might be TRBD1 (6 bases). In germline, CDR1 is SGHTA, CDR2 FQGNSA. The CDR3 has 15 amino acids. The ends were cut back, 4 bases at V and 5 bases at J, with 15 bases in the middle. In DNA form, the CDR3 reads TGTGCCAGCAGCTCCAGGGGTCCCAGGAACAATGAGCAGTTCTTC. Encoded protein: CASSSRGPRNNEQFF.

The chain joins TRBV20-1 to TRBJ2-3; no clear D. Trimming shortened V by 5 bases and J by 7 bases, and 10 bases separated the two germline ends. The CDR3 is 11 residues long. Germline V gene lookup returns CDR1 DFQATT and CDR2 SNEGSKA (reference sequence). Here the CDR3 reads CSASEQHTQYF. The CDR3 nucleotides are TGCAGTGCTTCCGAGCAGCATACGCAGTATTTT.

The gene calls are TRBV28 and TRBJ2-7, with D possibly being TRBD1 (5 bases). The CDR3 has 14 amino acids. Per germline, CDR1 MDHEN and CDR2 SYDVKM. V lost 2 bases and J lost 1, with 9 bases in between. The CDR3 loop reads CASSLDSLSYEQYF. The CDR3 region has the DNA TGTGCCAGCAGTTTAGACAGCTTATCCTACGAGCAGTACTTC.

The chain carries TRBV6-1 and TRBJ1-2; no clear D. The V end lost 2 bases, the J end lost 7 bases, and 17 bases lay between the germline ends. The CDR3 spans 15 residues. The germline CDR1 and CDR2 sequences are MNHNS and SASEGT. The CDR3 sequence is CASSENVLLRSGYTF. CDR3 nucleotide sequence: TGTGCCAGCAGTGAAAACGTCCTCCTCAGGAGTGGCTACACCTTC.

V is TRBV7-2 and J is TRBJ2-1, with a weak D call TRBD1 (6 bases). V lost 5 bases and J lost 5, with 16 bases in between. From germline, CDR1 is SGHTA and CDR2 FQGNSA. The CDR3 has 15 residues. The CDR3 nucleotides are TGTGCCAGCAGCCCCTGGGTTGGGGGCAACAATGAGCAGTTCTTC. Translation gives CASSPWVGGNNEQFF.

The chain's CDR3 is CASSADREDTEAFF. The CDR3 DNA reads TGTGCCAGCAGCGCTGACAGGGAGGACACTGAAGCTTTCTTT. The chain combines TRBV14 with TRBJ1-1; 7 nucleotides match TRBD1. The CDR3 loop spans 14 amino acids. V trimming: 5 bases; J trimming: 3 bases; junction bases outside the gene matches: 6. The germline gives CDR1 SGHDN, CDR2 FVKESK.

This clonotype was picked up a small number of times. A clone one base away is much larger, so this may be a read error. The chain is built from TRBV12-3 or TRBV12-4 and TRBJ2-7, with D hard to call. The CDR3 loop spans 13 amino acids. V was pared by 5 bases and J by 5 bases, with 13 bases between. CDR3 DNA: TGTGCCAGCAGTCAAGACACCACCCACGAGCAGTACTTC. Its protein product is CASSQDTTHEQYF.

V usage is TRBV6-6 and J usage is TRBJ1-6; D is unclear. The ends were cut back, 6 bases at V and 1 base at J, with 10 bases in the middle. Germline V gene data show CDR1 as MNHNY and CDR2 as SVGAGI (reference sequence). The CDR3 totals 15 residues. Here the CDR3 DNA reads TGTGCCAGCAGCTACGAGAATTCCTATAATTCACCCCTCCACTTT. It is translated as CASSYENSYNSPLHF.

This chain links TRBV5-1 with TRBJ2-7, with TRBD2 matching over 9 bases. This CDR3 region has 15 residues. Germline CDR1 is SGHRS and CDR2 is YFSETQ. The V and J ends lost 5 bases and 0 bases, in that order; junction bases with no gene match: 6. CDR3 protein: CASRYYSGGSYEQYF. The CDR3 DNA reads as TGCGCCAGCAGATACTATAGCGGGGGCTCCTACGAGCAGTACTTC.

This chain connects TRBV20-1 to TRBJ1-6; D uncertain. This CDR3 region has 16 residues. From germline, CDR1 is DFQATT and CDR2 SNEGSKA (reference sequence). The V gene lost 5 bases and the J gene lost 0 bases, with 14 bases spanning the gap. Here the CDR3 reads CSAGRTEGSYNSPLHF. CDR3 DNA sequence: TGCAGTGCTGGAAGGACGGAAGGCTCCTATAATTCACCCCTCCACTTT.

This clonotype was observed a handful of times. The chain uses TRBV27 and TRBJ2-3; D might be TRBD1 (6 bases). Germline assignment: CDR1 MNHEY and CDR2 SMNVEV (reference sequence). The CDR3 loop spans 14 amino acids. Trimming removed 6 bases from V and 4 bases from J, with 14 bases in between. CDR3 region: CASRTYRVADTQYF. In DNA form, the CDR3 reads TGTGCCAGCAGGACCTACAGGGTTGCAGATACGCAGTATTTT.

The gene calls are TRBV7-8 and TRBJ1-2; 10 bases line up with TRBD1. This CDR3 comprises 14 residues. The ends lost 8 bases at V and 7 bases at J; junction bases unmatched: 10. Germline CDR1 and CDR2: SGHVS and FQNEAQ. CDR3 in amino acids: CASGMTGGWGGYTF. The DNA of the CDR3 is TGTGCCAGCGGAATGACAGGGGGCTGGGGTGGCTACACCTTC. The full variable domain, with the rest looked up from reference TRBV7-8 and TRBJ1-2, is GAGVSQSPRYKVAKRGQDVALRCDPISGHVSLFWYQQALGQGPEFLTYFQNEAQLDKSGLPSDRFFAERPEGSVSTLKIQRTQQEDSAVYLCASGMTGGWGGYTFGSGTRLTVV.

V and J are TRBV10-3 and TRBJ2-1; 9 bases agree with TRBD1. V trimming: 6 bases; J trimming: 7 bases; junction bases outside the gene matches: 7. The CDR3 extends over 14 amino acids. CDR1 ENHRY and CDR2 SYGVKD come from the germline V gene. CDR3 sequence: CAIRGQGEGNEQFF. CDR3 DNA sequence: TGTGCCATCAGGGGACAGGGAGAGGGGAATGAGCAGTTCTTC.

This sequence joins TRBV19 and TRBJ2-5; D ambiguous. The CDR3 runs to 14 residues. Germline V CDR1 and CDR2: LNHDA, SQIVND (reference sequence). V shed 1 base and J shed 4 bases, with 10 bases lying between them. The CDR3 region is CASSIGHRRETQYF. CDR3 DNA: TGTGCCAGTAGTATAGGACACCGTCGAGAGACCCAGTACTTC.

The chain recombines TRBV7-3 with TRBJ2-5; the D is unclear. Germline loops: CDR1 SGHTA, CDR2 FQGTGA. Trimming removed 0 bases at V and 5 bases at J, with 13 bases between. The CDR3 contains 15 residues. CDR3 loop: CASSLTARVGETQYF. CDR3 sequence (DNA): TGTGCCAGCAGCTTAACGGCCCGGGTAGGGGAGACCCAGTACTTC.

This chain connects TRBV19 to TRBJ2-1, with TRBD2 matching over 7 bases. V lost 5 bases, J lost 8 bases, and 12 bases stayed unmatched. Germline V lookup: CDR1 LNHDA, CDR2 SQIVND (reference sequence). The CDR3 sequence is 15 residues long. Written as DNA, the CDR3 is TGTGCCAGTAGTGGTATCGGGCGGGGGTTGGATGAGCAGTTCTTC. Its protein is CASSGIGRGLDEQFF.

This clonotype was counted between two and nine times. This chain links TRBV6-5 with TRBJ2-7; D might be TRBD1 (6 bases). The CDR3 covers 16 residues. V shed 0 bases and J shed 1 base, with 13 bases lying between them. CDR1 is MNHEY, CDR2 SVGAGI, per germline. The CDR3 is CASSYSNDRPSYEQYF. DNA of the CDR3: TGTGCCAGCAGTTACTCGAACGACAGGCCATCCTACGAGCAGTACTTC.

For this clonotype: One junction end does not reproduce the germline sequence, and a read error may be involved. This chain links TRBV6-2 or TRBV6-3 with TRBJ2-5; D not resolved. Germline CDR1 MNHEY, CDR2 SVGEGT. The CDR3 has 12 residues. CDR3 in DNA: TGTGCCAGTAGAGACACGCAAGAGGCCCAGTACTTC. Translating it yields CASRDTQEAQYF.

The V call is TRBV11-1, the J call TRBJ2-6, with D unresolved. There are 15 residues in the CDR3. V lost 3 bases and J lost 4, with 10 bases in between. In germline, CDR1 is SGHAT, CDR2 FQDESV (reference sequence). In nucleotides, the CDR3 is TGTGCCAGCAGCTTCTCGGTGGTAGGGGCCAACGTCCTGACTTTC. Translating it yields CASSFSVVGANVLTF.